The count of the clone carrying this TCR beta chain is one. Per the authors' pipeline: Amplifying reference gene primers gave estimates of nucleated cell counts. Sequenced by immunoSEQ multiplex PCR; TCRdb stores in-frame clones only, minus some. That table is the source of V, J and clone size, and D and trimming were worked out from the DNA. Of about 59,000 clones listed, around 80% are singletons. The source of the sample is a study of blood T cell repertoires in COVID-19. The wider study: Some COVID-19 samples were acute and others convalescent; all came from the United States, Italy and Spain. From T cells, B-cell-depleted T cells, or PBMCs came the material, which was cDNA or gDNA.

Germline loops: CDR1 LGHNA, CDR2 YSLEER. This CDR3 has 14 amino acids. Deletions cut 4 bases from V and 5 bases from J, with 14 bases between. The receptor was isolated from a man aged 55 to 70 with acute or convalescent COVID-19. This rearrangement joins TRBV4-3 to TRBJ2-5; possibly TRBD2 for D (5 bases). What was sequenced was peripheral blood. Here the CDR3 reads CASSPSGERETQYF. In nucleotides, the CDR3 is TGCGCCAGCAGCCCGTCAGGAGAGCGGGAGACCCAGTACTTC.